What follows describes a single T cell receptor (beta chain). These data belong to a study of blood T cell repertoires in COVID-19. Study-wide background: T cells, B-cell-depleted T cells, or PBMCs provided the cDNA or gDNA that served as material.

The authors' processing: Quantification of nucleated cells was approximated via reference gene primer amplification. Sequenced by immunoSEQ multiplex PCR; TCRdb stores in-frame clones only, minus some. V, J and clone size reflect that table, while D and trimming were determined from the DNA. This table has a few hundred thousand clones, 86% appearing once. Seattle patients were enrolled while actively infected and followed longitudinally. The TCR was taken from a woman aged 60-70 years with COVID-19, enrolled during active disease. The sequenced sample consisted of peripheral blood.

The CDR3 spells CASSLSGGSHEQFF. Here the CDR3 DNA reads TGTGCCAGTAGTCTTAGCGGGGGGTCCCATGAGCAGTTCTTC. The genes are TRBV19 and TRBJ2-1; 10 bases align to TRBD2. CDR3 length: 14 residues. From germline, CDR1 is LNHDA and CDR2 SQIVND (reference sequence). J gave up 8 bases and V 5 bases, and 6 bases lay outside the gene matches.